A few counts support the clone carrying this T cell receptor beta chain. Specified time point: pre-sensitization, week 0. Treatment denoted: therapeutic diphenylcyclopropenone sensitization with weekly scalp DPC. Blood, whole and unfractionated, served as the source for total RNA extraction. One entry per CDR3 protein results from TCRdb running MiXCR on the RACE reads. The sample has under 400,000 distinct CDR3 sequences, roughly 5% seen once; the top ten hold 2.6%. The data were taken from a study of human T cells and chemical hapten exposure. Study at large: The patch tests put 0.01% DPC on the skin of the upper back and were read 6 days later.

Here the sequenced sample was whole blood, taken in connection with sensitization to the hapten diphenylcyclopropenone (DPC). This clonotype was obtained from a woman in her forties or fifties with alopecia areata. Some clones in this sample may be carry-over from other donors' samples.

The CDR3 here is CASSSFSGTYEQYF. CDR3 bases: TGTGCCAGCAGTTCTTTCTCTGGAACATACGAGCAGTACTTC. The V gene is TRBV28, the J gene TRBJ2-7; D is undetermined. Trimming took 4 bases from V and 4 from J, leaving 14 bases between them. The germline CDR1 and CDR2 sequences are MDHEN and SYDVKM. The CDR3 totals 14 residues.